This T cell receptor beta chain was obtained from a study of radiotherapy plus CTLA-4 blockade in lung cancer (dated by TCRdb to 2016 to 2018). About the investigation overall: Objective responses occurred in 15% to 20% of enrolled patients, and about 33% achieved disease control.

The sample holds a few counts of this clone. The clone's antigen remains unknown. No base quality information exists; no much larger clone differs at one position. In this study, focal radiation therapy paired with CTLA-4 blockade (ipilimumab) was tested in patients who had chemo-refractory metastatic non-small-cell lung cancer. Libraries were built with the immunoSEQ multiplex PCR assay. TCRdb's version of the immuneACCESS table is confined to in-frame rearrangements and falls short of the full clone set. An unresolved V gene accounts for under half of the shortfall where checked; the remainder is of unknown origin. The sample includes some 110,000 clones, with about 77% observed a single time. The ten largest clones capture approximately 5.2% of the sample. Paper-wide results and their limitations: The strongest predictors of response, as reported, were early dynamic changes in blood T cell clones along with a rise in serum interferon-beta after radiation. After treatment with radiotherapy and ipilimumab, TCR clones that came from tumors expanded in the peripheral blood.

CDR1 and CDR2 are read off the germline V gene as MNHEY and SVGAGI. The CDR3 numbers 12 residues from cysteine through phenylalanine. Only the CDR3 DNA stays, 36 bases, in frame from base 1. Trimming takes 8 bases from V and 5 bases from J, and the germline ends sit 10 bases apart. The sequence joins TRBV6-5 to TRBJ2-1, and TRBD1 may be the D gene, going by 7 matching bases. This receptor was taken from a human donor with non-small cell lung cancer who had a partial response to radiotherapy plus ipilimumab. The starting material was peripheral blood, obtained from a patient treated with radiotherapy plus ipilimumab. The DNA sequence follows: TGTGCCAGCTCCAGGGGGGACAATGAGCAGTTCTTC. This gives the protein CASSRGDNEQFF.